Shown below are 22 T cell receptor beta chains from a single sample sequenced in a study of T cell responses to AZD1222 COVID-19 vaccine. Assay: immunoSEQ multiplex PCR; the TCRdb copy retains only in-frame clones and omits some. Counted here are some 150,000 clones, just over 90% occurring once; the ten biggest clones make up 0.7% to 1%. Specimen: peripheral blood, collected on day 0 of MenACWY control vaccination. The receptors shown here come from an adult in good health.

CDR3: CASSNIGNSPLHF. In nucleotides, the CDR3 is TGTGCCAGCAGCAACATTGGTAATTCACCCCTCCACTTT. The chain recombines TRBV11-2 with TRBJ1-6; D is unclear. Trimming cost V 5 bases and J 6 bases, with 8 bases left between them. The germline V gene has CDR1 SGHAT and CDR2 FQNNGV. This CDR3 has 13 residues.

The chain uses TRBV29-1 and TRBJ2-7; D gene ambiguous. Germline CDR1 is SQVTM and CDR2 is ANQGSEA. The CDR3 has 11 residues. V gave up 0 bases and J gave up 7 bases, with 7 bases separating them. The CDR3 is CSVEDLVEQYF. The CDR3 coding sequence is TGCAGCGTTGAAGATCTAGTGGAGCAGTACTTC.

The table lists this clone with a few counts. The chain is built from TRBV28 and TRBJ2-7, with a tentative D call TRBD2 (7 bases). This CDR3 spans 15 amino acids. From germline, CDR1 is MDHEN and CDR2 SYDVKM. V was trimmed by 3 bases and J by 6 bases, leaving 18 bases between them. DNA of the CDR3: TGTGCCAGCAGTTTCCAAACGGGGGGCGAAAGCGAGCAGTACTTC. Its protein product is CASSFQTGGESEQYF. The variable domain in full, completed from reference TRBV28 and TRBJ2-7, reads DVKVTQSSRYLVKRTGEKVFLECVQDMDHENMFWYRQDPGLGLRLIYFSYDVKMKEKGDIPEGYSVSREKKERFSLILESASTNQTSMYLCASSFQTGGESEQYFGPGTRLTVT.

For the CDR3, the DNA is TGCGCGACGGATGGCTACACCTTC. Its protein is CATDGYTF. The chain carries TRBV10-1 and TRBJ1-2; the D is unclear. Germline CDR1 is WNHNN and CDR2 is SYGVQD (reference sequence). CDR3 length: 8 residues.

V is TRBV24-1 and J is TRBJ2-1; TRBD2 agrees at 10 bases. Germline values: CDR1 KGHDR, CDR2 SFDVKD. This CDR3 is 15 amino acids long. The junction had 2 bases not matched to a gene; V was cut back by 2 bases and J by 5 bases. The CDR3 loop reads CATSDWGLANNEQFF. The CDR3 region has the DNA TGTGCCACCAGTGATTGGGGACTAGCGAACAATGAGCAGTTCTTC.

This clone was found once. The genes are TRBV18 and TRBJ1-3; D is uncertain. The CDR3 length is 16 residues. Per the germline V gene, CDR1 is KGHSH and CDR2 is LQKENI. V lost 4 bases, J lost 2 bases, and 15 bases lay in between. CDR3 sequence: CASSLATGMAGNTIYF. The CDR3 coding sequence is TGTGCCAGCTCACTCGCTACGGGGATGGCTGGAAACACCATATATTTT.

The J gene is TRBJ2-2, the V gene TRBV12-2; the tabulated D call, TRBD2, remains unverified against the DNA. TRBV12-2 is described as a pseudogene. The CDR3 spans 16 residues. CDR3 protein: CASRLAGLAGAEELFF. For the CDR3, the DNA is TGTGCAAGTCGCTTAGCGGGACTAGCGGGAGCCGAGGAGCTGTTTTTT.

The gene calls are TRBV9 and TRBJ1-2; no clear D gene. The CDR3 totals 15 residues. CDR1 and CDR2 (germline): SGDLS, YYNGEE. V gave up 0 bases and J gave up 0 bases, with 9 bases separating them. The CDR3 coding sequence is TGTGCCAGCAGCGTAGAAGCAGACACTAACTATGGCTACACCTTC. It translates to CASSVEADTNYGYTF.

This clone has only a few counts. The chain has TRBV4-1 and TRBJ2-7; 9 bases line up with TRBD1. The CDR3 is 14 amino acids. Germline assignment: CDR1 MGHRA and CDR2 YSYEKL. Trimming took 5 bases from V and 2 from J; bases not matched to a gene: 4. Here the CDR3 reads CASSYRDRAYEQYF. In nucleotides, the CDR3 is TGCGCCAGCAGCTACCGGGACAGGGCCTACGAGCAGTACTTC.

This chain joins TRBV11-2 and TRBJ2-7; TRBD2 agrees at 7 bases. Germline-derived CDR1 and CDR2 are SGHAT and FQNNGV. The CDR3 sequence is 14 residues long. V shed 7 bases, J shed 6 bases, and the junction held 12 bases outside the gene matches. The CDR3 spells CASTWGQGGFEQYF. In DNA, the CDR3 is TGTGCCAGCACCTGGGGCCAGGGAGGGTTCGAGCAGTACTTC.

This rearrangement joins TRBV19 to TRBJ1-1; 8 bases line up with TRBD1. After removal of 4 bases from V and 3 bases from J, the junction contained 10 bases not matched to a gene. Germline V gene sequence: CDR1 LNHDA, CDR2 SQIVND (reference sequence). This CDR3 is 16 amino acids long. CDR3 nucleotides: TGTGCCAGTAGTAAATACAGGGGGTTGTCGGACACTGAAGCTTTCTTT. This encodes CASSKYRGLSDTEAFF. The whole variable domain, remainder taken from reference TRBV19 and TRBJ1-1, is DGGITQSPKYLFRKEGQNVTLSCEQNLNHDAMYWYRQDPGQGLRLIYYSQIVNDFQKGDIAEGYSVSREKKESFPLTVTSAQKNPTAFYLCASSKYRGLSDTEAFFGQGTRLTVV.

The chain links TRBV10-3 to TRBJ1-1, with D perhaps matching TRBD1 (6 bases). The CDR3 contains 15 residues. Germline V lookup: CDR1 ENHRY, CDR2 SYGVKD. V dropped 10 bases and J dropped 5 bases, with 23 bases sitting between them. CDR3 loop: CATREGGGRPTEAFF. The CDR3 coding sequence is TGTGCCACTCGAGAGGGTGGGGGGCGGCCGACTGAAGCTTTCTTT.

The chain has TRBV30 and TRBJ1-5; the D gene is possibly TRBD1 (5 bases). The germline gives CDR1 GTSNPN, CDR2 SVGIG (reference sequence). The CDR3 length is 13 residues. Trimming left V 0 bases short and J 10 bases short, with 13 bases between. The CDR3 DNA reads TGTGCCTGGAGTGTTGGTAGGGGCACACCCCAGCATTTT. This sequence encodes CAWSVGRGTPQHF.

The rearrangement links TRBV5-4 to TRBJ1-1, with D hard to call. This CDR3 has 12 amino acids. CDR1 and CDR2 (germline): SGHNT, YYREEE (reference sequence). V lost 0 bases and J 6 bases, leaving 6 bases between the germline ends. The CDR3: CASSLGRAEAFF. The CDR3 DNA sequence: TGTGCCAGCAGCTTGGGAAGGGCTGAAGCTTTCTTT.

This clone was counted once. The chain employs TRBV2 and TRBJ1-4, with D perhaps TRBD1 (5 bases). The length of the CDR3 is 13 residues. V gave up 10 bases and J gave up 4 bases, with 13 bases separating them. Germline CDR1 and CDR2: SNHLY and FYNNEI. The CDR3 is CATRDGLNEKLFF. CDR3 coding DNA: TGTGCCACCAGGGACGGTCTTAATGAAAAACTGTTTTTT.

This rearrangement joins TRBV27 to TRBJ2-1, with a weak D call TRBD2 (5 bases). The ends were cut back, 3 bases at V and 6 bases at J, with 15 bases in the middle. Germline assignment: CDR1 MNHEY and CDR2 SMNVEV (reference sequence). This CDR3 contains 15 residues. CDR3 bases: TGTGCCAGCAGTTTTGGTTTCATCGGGATCAATGAGCAGTTCTTC. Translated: CASSFGFIGINEQFF.

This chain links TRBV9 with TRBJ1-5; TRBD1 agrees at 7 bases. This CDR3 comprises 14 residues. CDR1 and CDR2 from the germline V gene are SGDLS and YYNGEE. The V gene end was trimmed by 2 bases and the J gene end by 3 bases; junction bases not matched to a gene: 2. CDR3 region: CASSVGQYNQPQHF. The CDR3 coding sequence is TGTGCCAGCAGCGTGGGACAGTACAATCAGCCCCAGCATTTT.

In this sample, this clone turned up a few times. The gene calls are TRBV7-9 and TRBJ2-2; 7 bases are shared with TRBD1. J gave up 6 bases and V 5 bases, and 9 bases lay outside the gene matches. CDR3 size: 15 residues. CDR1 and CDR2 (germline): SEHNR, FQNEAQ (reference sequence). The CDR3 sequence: CASSHNRGVSGELFF. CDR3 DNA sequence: TGTGCCAGCAGCCATAACAGGGGAGTGTCCGGGGAGCTGTTTTTT.

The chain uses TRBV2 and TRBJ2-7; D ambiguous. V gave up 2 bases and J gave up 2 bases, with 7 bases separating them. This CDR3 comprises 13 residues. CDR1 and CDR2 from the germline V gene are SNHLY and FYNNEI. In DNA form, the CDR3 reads TGTGCCAGCAGTGAACCCGTTACCTACGAGCAGTACTTC. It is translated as CASSEPVTYEQYF.

The CDR3 DNA reads as TGTGCCAGCAGCTTACTGGGTCCAGGGGCGAACACTGAAGCTTTCTTT. As protein: CASSLLGPGANTEAFF. This chain connects TRBV7-2 to TRBJ1-1, with D possibly matching TRBD1 (6 bases). CDR3 length: 16 amino acids. V lost 2 bases and J 1 base, leaving 14 bases between the germline ends. Per the germline V gene, CDR1 is SGHTA and CDR2 is FQGNSA.

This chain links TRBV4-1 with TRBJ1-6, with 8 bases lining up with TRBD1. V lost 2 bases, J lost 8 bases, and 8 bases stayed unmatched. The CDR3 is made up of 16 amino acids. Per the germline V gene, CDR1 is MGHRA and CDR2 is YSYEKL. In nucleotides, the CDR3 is TGCGCCAGCAGCCAAAGGACAGGGTCCCTTTATTCACCCCTCCACTTT. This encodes CASSQRTGSLYSPLHF.

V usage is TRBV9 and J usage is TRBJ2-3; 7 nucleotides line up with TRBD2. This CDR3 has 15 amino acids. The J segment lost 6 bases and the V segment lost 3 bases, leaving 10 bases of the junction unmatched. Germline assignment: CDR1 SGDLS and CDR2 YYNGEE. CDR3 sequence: CASSAEGREMDTQYF. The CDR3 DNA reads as TGTGCCAGCAGCGCAGAGGGGCGGGAGATGGATACGCAGTATTTT.